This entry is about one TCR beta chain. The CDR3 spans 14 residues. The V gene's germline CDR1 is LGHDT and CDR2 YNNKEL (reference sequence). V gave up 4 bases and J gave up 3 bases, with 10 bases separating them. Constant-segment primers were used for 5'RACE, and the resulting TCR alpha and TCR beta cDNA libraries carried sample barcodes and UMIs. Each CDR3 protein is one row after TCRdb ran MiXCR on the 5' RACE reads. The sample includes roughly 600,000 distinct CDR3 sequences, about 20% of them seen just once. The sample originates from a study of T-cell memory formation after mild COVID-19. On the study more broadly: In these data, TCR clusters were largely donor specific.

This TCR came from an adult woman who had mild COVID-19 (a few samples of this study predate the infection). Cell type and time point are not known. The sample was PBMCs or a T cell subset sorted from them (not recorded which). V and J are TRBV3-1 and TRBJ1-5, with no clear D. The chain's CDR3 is CASSPRRTNQPQHF. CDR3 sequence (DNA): TGTGCCAGCAGCCCTCGACGGACCAATCAGCCCCAGCATTTT. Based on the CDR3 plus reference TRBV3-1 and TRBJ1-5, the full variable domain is DTAVSQTPKYLVTQMGNDKSIKCEQNLGHDTMYWYKQDSKKFLKIMFSYNNKELIINETVPNRFSPKSPDKAHLNLHINSLELGDSAVYFCASSPRRTNQPQHFGDGTRLSIL.